This passage covers 21 T cell receptor beta chains from one sample sequenced in a study of blood T cell repertoires in COVID-19. Some clones are missing from TCRdb's copy, which holds only in-frame ones; the method was immunoSEQ multiplex PCR. The sample shows a few hundred thousand clones, approximately 83% of them seen only once. The material sequenced was PBMCs or T cells enriched from blood (not recorded which). The receptors come from a woman aged 45-59 years who had recovered from COVID-19.

This clone was seen a single time. The CDR3 spells CASSIGQGAPTEAFF. As DNA, the CDR3 is TGTGCCAGTAGTATAGGGCAGGGGGCTCCCACTGAAGCTTTCTTT. This chain links TRBV19 with TRBJ1-1, with 8 bases that match TRBD1. This CDR3 is built from 15 residues. From germline, CDR1 is LNHDA and CDR2 SQIVND (reference sequence). Germline trimming cut 1 base from V and 4 bases from J; bases unmatched to any gene: 5.

The chain links TRBV28 to TRBJ2-3; 8 bases are a match to TRBD2. Germline lookup yields CDR1 MDHEN and CDR2 SYDVKM. Losses at the gene ends were 6 bases for V and 2 bases for J; bases not matched to a gene: 7. The CDR3 consists of 15 residues. CDR3 coding DNA: TGTGCCAGCAGAATAGCGGGGATATACACAGATACGCAGTATTTT. Residues: CASRIAGIYTDTQYF.

The V gene is TRBV18, the J gene TRBJ1-1; no reliable D call. CDR1 and CDR2 (germline): KGHSH, LQKENI. V was trimmed by 2 bases and J by 6 bases, leaving 16 bases between them. The CDR3 covers 15 residues. CDR3 in amino acids: CASSPINGGYPEAFF. The CDR3 nucleotides read TGTGCCAGCTCACCAATTAACGGCGGTTACCCTGAAGCTTTCTTT.

V is TRBV7-9 and J is TRBJ1-1; D is ambiguous. Germline V gene data show CDR1 as SEHNR and CDR2 as FQNEAQ (reference sequence). CDR3 length: 12 amino acids. Trimming took 2 bases from V and 5 from J, leaving 6 bases between them. CDR3 in amino acids: CASSLFLTEAFF. The CDR3, as DNA: TGTGCCAGCAGCTTATTCTTGACTGAAGCTTTCTTT.

The chain links TRBV27 to TRBJ2-5; no clear D. V shed 3 bases and J shed 5 bases, with 25 bases lying between them. Germline V gene sequence: CDR1 MNHEY, CDR2 SMNVEV (reference sequence). This CDR3 is built from 18 residues. Here the CDR3 DNA reads TGTGCCAGCAGTTTCCATCCCGCCAGCCGAGGCTCAGTCGAGACCCAGTACTTC. It yields the protein CASSFHPASRGSVETQYF.

The genes are TRBV5-1 and TRBJ1-5; D possibly corresponds to TRBD1 (5 bases). The CDR3 totals 15 residues. With 4 bases removed from V and 6 bases from J, the gap between germline ends came to 17 bases. In germline, CDR1 is SGHRS, CDR2 YFSETQ. The CDR3 DNA reads as TGCGCCAGCAGCCGGGACTTTGGGGGGAGTCAGCCCCAGCATTTT. It codes for CASSRDFGGSQPQHF.

The chain has TRBV28 and TRBJ1-1; TRBD1 is a possible D gene (6 bases). Germline V gene data show CDR1 as MDHEN and CDR2 as SYDVKM. With 6 bases removed from V and 0 bases from J, the gap between germline ends came to 11 bases. CDR3 length equals 14 residues. The CDR3 loop reads CASRTDRLNTEAFF. Here the CDR3 DNA reads TGTGCCAGCAGGACCGACAGGTTGAACACTGAAGCTTTCTTT.

Only one count was recorded for this clone. The gene calls are TRBV28 and TRBJ1-6, with 7 bases identical to TRBD1. Germline CDR1 reads MDHEN; CDR2 reads SYDVKM. The CDR3 length is 20 residues. V lost 7 bases, J lost 5 bases, and 23 bases stayed unmatched. CDR3 in DNA: TGTGCCAGCAACACACCGGATCGAGGGGGCAGGGCGAAGGATAATTCACCCCTCCACTTT. It is translated as CASNTPDRGGRAKDNSPLHF.

The V and J genes are TRBV27 and TRBJ2-3; D unclear. With 1 base removed from V and 6 bases from J, the gap between germline ends came to 17 bases. Per germline, CDR1 MNHEY and CDR2 SMNVEV (reference sequence). This CDR3 comprises 16 residues. CDR3 bases: TGTGCCAGCAGTTTATATCAGTACAGTGCCTTCGATACGCAGTATTTT. Translation gives CASSLYQYSAFDTQYF.

The V and J genes are TRBV19 and TRBJ2-2; 9 bases line up with TRBD2. The germline V gene has CDR1 LNHDA and CDR2 SQIVND (reference sequence). This CDR3 has 15 residues. Losses at the gene ends were 4 bases for V and 0 bases for J; bases not matched to a gene: 0. This CDR3 reads CASSSGRANTGELFF. CDR3 nucleotide sequence: TGTGCCAGTAGTAGCGGGAGGGCGAACACCGGGGAGCTGTTTTTT.

The chain recombines TRBV5-1 with TRBJ2-3, with TRBD1 matching 8 bases. V lost 0 bases to trimming and J lost 1 base; unmatched junction nucleotides: 4. Germline lookup yields CDR1 SGHRS and CDR2 YFSETQ. The length of the CDR3 is 16 residues. The CDR3, as DNA: TGCGCCAGCAGCTTGGAGTTGGACAGGGGCACAGATACGCAGTATTTT. Its protein product is CASSLELDRGTDTQYF.

This chain joins TRBV5-1 and TRBJ2-1, with 12 positions matching TRBD2. Germline CDR1 SGHRS, CDR2 YFSETQ. The CDR3 has 16 residues. Germline trimming cut 4 bases from V and 9 bases from J; bases unmatched to any gene: 11. The CDR3 DNA follows: TGCGCCAGCAGCGACTTGACTAGCGGGAGATATGGTGAGCAGTTCTTC. Its protein is CASSDLTSGRYGEQFF.

The chain employs TRBV6-5 and TRBJ1-3; maybe TRBD1 (6 bases). The V gene lost 0 bases and the J gene lost 2 bases, with 8 bases spanning the gap. The CDR3 totals 15 residues. Looked up from germline, CDR1 is MNHEY and CDR2 is SVGAGI. CDR3 sequence reads: CASSYSGTTGNTIYF. DNA for the CDR3: TGTGCCAGCAGTTACTCGGGGACAACTGGAAACACCATATATTTT.

V usage is TRBV6-5 and J usage is TRBJ1-2, with TRBD1 matching over 9 bases. Germline CDR1 MNHEY, CDR2 SVGAGI. With 6 bases clipped from V and 6 bases from J, the junction kept 11 bases outside the gene matches. The length of the CDR3 is 15 residues. CDR3 loop: CASRQGAMGWDGYTF. CDR3 coding DNA: TGTGCCAGCAGACAGGGGGCGATGGGGTGGGATGGCTACACCTTC.

This clone came up a few times. The V and J genes are TRBV27 and TRBJ2-3, with TRBD2 identical over 14 bases. V lost 5 bases, J lost 3 bases, and 4 bases stayed unmatched. The CDR3 totals 16 residues. CDR1 and CDR2 from the germline V gene are MNHEY and SMNVEV (reference sequence). DNA for the CDR3: TGTGCCAGCAGTCAAAGGACTAGCGGGAGGACAGATACGCAGTATTTT. Translated: CASSQRTSGRTDTQYF.

This clone turned up a few times. This sequence joins TRBV5-6 and TRBJ2-1; a possible D gene is TRBD2 (6 bases). This CDR3 is 16 amino acids long. CDR1 is SGHDT, CDR2 YYEEEE, per germline. The ends were cut back, 6 bases at V and 3 bases at J, with 19 bases in the middle. The CDR3 nucleotides read TGTGCCAGCACCAATCCAACGGGAGTTGTCTACAATGAGCAGTTCTTC. Its translation: CASTNPTGVVYNEQFF.

This clone has only a few counts. This sequence joins TRBV3-1 (or the pseudogene TRBV3-2) and TRBJ1-2, with a weak D call TRBD1 (5 bases). With 1 base removed from V and 8 bases from J, the gap between germline ends came to 14 bases. CDR3 length: 14 residues. The germline V gene encodes CDR1 LGHDT and CDR2 YNNKEL (reference sequence). In nucleotides, the CDR3 is TGTGCCAGCAGCCAAGGCTTCGATACAGGCGGCTACACCTTC. Its translation is CASSQGFDTGGYTF.

The rearrangement uses TRBV10-3 and TRBJ2-1; TRBD1 might be the D (6 bases). Per germline, CDR1 ENHRY and CDR2 SYGVKD. The V end lost 7 bases, the J end lost 8 bases, and 18 bases lay between the germline ends. The CDR3 is 14 residues long. The DNA for the CDR3 is TGTGCCATCAACAACCCCGACAGGTTGGATGAGCAGTTCTTC. Protein product: CAINNPDRLDEQFF.

This clone has a handful of counts. V usage is TRBV6-4 and J usage is TRBJ2-7; D is possibly TRBD2 (6 bases). CDR3 length: 13 amino acids. Trimming shortened V by 0 bases and J by 6 bases, and 9 bases separated the two germline ends. Germline V gene data show CDR1 as MRHNA and CDR2 as SNTAGT. The CDR3 DNA reads as TGTGCCAGCAGTGACTCGAATAGCGGCGAGCAGTACTTC. It specifies CASSDSNSGEQYF.

The chain recombines TRBV5-6 with TRBJ1-2, with 8 bases matching TRBD1. The CDR3 contains 15 residues. V dropped 1 base and J dropped 8; count of bases not matched to a gene: 10. From germline, CDR1 is SGHDT and CDR2 YYEEEE. CDR3 sequence: CASSLQGAGLKGYTF. The DNA for the CDR3 is TGTGCCAGCAGCTTGCAGGGGGCGGGTCTAAAGGGCTACACCTTC.

In its sample, this clone was seen once. The chain is built from TRBV28 and TRBJ1-6; possible D gene TRBD1, 5 bases. The CDR3 loop spans 14 amino acids. CDR1 MDHEN and CDR2 SYDVKM come from the germline V gene. V was trimmed by 8 bases and J by 7 bases, leaving 15 bases between them. DNA of the CDR3: TGTGCCAGCGGAATCGGGGGGAGCAATTCACCCCTCCACTTT. Amino acid sequence: CASGIGGSNSPLHF.